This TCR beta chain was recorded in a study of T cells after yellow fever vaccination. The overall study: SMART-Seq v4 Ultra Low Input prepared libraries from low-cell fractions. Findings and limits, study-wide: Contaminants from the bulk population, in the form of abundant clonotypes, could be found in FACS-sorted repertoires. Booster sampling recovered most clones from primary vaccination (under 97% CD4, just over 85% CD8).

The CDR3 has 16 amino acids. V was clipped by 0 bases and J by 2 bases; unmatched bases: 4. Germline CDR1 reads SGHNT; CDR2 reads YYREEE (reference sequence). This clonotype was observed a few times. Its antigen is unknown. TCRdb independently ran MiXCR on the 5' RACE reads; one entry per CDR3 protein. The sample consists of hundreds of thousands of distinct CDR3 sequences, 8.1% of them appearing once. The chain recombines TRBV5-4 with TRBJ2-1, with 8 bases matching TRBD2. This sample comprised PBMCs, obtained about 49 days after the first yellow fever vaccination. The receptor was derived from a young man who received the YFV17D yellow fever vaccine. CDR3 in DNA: TGTGCCAGCAGCTTGGGGCTAGCGGGTACCTACAATGAGCAGTTCTTC. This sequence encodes CASSLGLAGTYNEQFF.